This entry lists 4 T cell receptor beta chains sequenced from one sample in a study of T-cell reconstitution after alpha-beta-depleted transplantation in children. Unique molecular identifiers tagged the TCRbeta library. A single record per CDR3 protein comes from TCRdb applying MiXCR to the PCR reads. The data hold around 200,000 distinct CDR3 sequences, with 7.5% to 9.5% observed a single time. Sequenced material: PBMCs, mostly from graft donor cells, taken 360 days after TCRalphabeta/CD19-depleted stem cell transplant. All receptors come from a male patient aged 2 to 9 who had a stem cell transplant for acute myeloid leukemia, so the T cells may come from the graft donor.

The table lists this clonotype with many counts. The rearrangement joins TRBV11-3 to TRBJ2-7; 10 positions agree with TRBD1. V lost 4 bases to trimming and J lost 2 bases; unmatched junction nucleotides: 14. Germline assignment: CDR1 SGHNT and CDR2 YENEEA. The CDR3 covers 18 residues. For the CDR3, the DNA is TGTGCCAGCAGCTCTAGGGGACAGGGGCTAGCTGTGGCCTACGAGCAGTACTTC. It yields the protein CASSSRGQGLAVAYEQYF.

This clonotype was counted a few times. The CDR3 nucleotides read TGTGCCAGCAGTGTCGAGACTAGCGGGAACTCCTACAATGAGCAGTTCTTC. Translated: CASSVETSGNSYNEQFF. The chain combines TRBV12-3 or TRBV12-4 with TRBJ2-1; TRBD2 aligns across 11 bases. The CDR3 runs 17 residues. The V segment lost 5 bases and the J segment 0 bases; nucleotides outside the gene matches: 6.

This clonotype appeared a single time. The CDR3 ends on some other residue instead of the conserved phenylalanine or tryptophan, so this is likely a read error. The J gene is TRBJ2-5, the V gene TRBV27; D uncertain. V shed 2 bases and J shed 2 bases, with 6 bases lying between them. Germline CDR1 MNHEY, CDR2 SMNVEV (reference sequence). The CDR3 is made up of 13 amino acids. CDR3: CASSLGLQETQYC. The CDR3 DNA reads TGTGCCAGCAGTTTAGGGCTGCAAGAGACCCAGTACTGC.

Many counts were recorded for this clonotype. The V call is TRBV10-3, the J call TRBJ2-1, with a weak D call TRBD1 (5 bases). CDR1 ENHRY and CDR2 SYGVKD come from the germline V gene. The CDR3 covers 14 residues. Trimming took off 2 bases at V and 10 bases at J, with 15 bases between the two ends. The CDR3 reads CAISEHKTKGEQFF. The CDR3 DNA sequence: TGTGCCATCAGTGAGCACAAAACTAAGGGGGAGCAGTTCTTC.